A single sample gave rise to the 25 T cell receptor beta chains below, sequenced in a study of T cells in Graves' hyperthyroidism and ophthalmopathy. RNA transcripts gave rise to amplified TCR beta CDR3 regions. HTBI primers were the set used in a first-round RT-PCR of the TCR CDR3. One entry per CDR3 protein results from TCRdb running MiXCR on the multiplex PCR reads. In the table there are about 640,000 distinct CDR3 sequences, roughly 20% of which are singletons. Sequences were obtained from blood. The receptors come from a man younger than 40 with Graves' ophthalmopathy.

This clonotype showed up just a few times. The CDR3 DNA reads TGTGCCAGCAGCCAACCCGGGACAGTGGGGGAAAAACTGTTTTTT. Protein sequence: CASSQPGTVGEKLFF. This chain links TRBV5-4 with TRBJ1-4; TRBD1 matches at 7 bases. CDR3 length: 15 amino acids. V dropped 4 bases and J dropped 8; count of bases not matched to a gene: 11. In germline, CDR1 is SGHNT, CDR2 YYREEE (reference sequence).

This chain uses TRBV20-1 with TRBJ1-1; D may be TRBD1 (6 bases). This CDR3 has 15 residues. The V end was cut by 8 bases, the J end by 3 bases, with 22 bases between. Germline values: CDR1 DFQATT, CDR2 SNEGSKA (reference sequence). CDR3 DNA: TGCAGTACTTTCCCTATCAGGGCAGGGGACACTGAAGCTTTCTTT. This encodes CSTFPIRAGDTEAFF.

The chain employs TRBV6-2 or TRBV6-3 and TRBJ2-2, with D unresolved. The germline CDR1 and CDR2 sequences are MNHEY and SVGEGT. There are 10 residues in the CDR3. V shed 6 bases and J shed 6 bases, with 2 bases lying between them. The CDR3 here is CASRAGELFF. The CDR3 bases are TGTGCCAGCAGGGCCGGGGAGCTGTTTTTT.

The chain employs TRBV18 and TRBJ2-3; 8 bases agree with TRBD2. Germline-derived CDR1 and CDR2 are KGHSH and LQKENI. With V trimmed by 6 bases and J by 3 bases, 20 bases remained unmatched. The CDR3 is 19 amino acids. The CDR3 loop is CASSPDRSGRGGWTDTQYF. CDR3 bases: TGTGCCAGCTCGCCAGACAGGAGCGGGAGAGGAGGGTGGACAGATACGCAGTATTTT.

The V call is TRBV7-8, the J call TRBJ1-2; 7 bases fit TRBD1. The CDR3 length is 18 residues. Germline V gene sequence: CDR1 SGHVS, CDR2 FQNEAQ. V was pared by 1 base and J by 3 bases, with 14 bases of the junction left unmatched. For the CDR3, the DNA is TGTGCCAGCAGCTTAGTGTCAGGGGGATTCTATTTGGACTATGGCTACACCTTC. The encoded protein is CASSLVSGGFYLDYGYTF.

CDR3 sequence reads: CSLQGVLNTEAFF. Written as DNA, the CDR3 is TGCAGCCTCCAGGGGGTGCTCAACACTGAAGCTTTCTTT. The rearrangement uses TRBV29-1 and TRBJ1-1; 7 nucleotides match TRBD1. The CDR3 consists of 13 residues. CDR1 SQVTM and CDR2 ANQGSEA come from the germline V gene. With V trimmed by 8 bases and J by 2 bases, 8 bases remained unmatched.

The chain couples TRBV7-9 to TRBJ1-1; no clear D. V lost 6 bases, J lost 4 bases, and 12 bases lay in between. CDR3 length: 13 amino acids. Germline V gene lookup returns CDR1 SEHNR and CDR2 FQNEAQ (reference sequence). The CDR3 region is CASSSLLVTEAFF. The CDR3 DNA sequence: TGTGCCAGCAGTTCCCTTCTGGTCACTGAAGCTTTCTTT.

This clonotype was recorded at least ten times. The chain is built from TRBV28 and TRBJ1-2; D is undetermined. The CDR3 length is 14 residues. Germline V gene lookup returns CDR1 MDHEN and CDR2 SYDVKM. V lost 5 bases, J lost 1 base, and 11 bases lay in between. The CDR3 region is CASSRTGFNYGYTF. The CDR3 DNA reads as TGTGCCAGCAGTCGGACGGGTTTTAACTATGGCTACACCTTC.

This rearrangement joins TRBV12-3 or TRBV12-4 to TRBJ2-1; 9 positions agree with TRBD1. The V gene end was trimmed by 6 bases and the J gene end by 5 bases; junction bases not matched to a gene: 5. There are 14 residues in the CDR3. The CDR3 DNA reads TGTGCCAGCAGACACGACAGGGGGGACAATGAGCAGTTCTTC. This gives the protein CASRHDRGDNEQFF.

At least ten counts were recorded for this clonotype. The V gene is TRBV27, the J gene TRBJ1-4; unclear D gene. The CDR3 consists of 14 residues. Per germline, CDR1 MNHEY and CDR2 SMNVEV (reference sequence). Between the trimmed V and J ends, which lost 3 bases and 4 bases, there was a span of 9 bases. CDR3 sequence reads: CASSLRRSNEKLFF. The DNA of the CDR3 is TGTGCCAGCAGTTTGAGGAGAAGTAATGAAAAACTGTTTTTT.

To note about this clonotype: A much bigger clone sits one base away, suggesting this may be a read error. CDR3 nucleotide sequence: TGTGCCAGCGGCTTAACTAACCCCTACGAGCAGTACTTC. This sequence encodes CASGLTNPYEQYF. This chain connects TRBV7-9 to TRBJ2-7; D remains unclear. CDR3 size: 13 residues. Germline CDR1 SEHNR, CDR2 FQNEAQ (reference sequence).

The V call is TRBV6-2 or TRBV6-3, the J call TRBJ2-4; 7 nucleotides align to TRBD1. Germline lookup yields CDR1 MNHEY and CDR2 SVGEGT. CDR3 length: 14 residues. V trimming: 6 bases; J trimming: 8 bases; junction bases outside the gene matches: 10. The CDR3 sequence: CASSRDRVPDIQYF. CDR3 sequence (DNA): TGTGCCAGCAGCCGCGACAGGGTCCCGGACATTCAGTACTTC.

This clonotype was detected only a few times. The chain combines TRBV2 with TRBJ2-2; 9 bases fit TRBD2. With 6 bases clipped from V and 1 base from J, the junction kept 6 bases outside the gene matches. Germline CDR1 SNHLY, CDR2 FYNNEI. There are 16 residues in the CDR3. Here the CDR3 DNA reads TGTGCCAGCAGGCTTCTAGCGGGGATGAACACCGGGGAGCTGTTTTTT. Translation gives CASRLLAGMNTGELFF.

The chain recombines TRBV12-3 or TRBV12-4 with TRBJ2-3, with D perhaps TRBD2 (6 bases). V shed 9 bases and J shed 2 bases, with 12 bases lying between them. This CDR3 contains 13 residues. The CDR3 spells CASLGLPTDTQYF. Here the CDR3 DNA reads TGTGCCAGTCTGGGACTGCCCACAGATACGCAGTATTTT.

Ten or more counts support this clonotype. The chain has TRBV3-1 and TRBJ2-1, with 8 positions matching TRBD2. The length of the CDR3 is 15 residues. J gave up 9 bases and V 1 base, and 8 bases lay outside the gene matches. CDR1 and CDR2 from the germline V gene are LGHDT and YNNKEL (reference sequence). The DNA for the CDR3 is TGTGCCAGCAGCCAAGCGAGCGGGAGATATAGTGAGCAGTTCTTC. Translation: CASSQASGRYSEQFF.

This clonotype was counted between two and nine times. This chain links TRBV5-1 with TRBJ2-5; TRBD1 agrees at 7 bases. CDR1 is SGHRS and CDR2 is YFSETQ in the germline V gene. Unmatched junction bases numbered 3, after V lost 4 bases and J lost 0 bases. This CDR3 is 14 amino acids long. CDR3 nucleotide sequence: TGCGCCAGCAGCCCGACAGGGAACCAAGAGACCCAGTACTTC. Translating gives CASSPTGNQETQYF.

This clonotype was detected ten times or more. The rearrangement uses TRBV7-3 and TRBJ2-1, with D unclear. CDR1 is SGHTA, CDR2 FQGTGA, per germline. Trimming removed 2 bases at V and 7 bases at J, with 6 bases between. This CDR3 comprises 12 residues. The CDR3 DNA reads TGTGCCAGCAGCTTAGACGGGAATGAGCAGTTCTTC. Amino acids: CASSLDGNEQFF.

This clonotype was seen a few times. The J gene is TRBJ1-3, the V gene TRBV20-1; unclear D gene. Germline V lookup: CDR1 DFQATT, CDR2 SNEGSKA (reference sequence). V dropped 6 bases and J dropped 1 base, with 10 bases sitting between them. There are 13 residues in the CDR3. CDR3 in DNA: TGCAGTGCCGGGGAGAGGTCTGGAAACACCATATATTTT. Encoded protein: CSAGERSGNTIYF.

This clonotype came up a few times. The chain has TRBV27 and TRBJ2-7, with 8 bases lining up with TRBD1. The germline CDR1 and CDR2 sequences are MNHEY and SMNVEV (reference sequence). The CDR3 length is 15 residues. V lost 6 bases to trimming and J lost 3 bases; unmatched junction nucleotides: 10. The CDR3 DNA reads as TGTGCCAGCAGACAGGACCGACAGGGGAACTACGAGCAGTACTTC. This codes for CASRQDRQGNYEQYF.

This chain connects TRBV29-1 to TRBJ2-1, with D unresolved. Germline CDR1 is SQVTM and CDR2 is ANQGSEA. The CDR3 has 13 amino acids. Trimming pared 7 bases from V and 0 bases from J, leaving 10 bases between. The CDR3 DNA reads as TGCAGCGCTCCGGGCCGCTCCTACAATGAGCAGTTCTTC. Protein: CSAPGRSYNEQFF.

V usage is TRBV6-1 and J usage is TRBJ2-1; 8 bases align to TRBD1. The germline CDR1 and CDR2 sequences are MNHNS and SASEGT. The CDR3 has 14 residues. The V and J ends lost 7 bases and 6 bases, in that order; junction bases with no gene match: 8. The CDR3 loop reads CASKPGQVLNEQFF. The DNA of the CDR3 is TGTGCCAGCAAACCGGGACAGGTTCTCAATGAGCAGTTCTTC.

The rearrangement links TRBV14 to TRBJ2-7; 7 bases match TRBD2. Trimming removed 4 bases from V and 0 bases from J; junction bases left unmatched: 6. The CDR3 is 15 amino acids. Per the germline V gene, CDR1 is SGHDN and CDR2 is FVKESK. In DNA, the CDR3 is TGTGCCAGCAGCCCCCATGGCGGGAGCTCCTACGAGCAGTACTTC. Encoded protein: CASSPHGGSSYEQYF.

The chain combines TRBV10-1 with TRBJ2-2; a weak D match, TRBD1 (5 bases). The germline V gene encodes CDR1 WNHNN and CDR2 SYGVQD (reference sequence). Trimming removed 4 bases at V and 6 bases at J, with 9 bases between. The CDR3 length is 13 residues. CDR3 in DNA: TGCGCCAGCAGTGGACAGTTGGCCGGGGAGCTGTTTTTT. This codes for CASSGQLAGELFF.

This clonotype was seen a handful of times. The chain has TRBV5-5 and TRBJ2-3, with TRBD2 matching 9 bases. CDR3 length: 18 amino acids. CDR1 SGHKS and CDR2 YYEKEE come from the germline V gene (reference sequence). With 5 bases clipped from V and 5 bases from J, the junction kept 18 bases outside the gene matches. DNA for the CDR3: TGTGCCAGCAGACCTACTAGAGGACTAGCGCGAACGGGAGATACGCAGTATTTT. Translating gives CASRPTRGLARTGDTQYF.

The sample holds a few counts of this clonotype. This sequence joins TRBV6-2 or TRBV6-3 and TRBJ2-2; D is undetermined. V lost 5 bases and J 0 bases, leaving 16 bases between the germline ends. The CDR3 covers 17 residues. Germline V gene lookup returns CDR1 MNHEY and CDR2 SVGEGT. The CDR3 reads CASSGRNRTSNTGELFF. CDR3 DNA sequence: TGTGCCAGCAGTGGACGTAACAGAACCTCGAACACCGGGGAGCTGTTTTTT.